These T cell receptor beta chains were read from a single sample in a study of T-cell reconstitution after alpha-beta-depleted transplantation in children. A single record per CDR3 protein comes from TCRdb applying MiXCR to the PCR reads. The sample shows about 640,000 distinct CDR3 sequences, 16% of them seen only once. Here the sequenced sample was PBMCs from the stem cell graft donor, taken from the stem cell graft. The origin of the receptors is a human donor who donated a stem cell graft to a child with acute myeloid leukemia. The CDR3 runs from the conserved cysteine through the conserved F or W. The D gene is left open where the match is weak. Clone size, where shown, is once, few, many, or a class for clones that have expanded.

d_gene: -; abundance: many; j_gene: TRBJ2-1; v_gene: TRBV4-3; CDR3nt: TGCGCCAGCAGCCAAGCCCTCGTGAAGGGCATGGACAATGAGCAGTTCTTC; CDR3aa: CASSQALVKGMDNEQFF
d_gene: TRBD2; abundance: few; j_gene: TRBJ2-3; v_gene: TRBV12-3/TRBV12-4; CDR3nt: TGTGCCAGCAGACGGGGGGGCGCCGGGAATACGCAGTATTTT; CDR3aa: CASRRGGAGNTQYF
d_gene: -; abundance: few; j_gene: TRBJ1-4; v_gene: TRBV7-9; CDR3nt: TGTGCCAGCAGCTTAGGGACAGATGAAAAACTGTTTTTT; CDR3aa: CASSLGTDEKLFF
d_gene: -; abundance: -; j_gene: TRBJ2-2; v_gene: TRBV6-2/TRBV6-3; CDR3nt: TGTGCCAGCAGAAGGGCCATTTCCCACACCGGGGAGCTGTTTTTT; CDR3aa: CASRRAISHTGELFF
d_gene: -; abundance: -; j_gene: TRBJ2-1; v_gene: TRBV5-4; CDR3nt: TGTGCCAGCAACCCAGCGGGGACAAACTACAATGAGCAGTTCTTC; CDR3aa: CASNPAGTNYNEQFF
d_gene: -; abundance: few; j_gene: TRBJ2-1; v_gene: TRBV15; CDR3nt: TGTGCCACCAGCAGGGAAGGTAGCCAATACAATGAGCAGTTCTTC; CDR3aa: CATSREGSQYNEQFF
d_gene: -; abundance: many; j_gene: TRBJ2-1; v_gene: TRBV6-5; CDR3nt: TGTGCCAGCAGTTACGACCCCCACCCAACCTACAATGAGCAGTTCTTC; CDR3aa: CASSYDPHPTYNEQFF
d_gene: TRBD2; abundance: few; j_gene: TRBJ2-1; v_gene: TRBV7-2; CDR3nt: TGTGCCAGCAGCTCCCTGGGACTAGCGGGGCACAATGAGCAGTTCTTC; CDR3aa: CASSSLGLAGHNEQFF
d_gene: -; abundance: -; j_gene: TRBJ2-7; v_gene: TRBV5-1; CDR3nt: TGCGCCAGCAGCTTGGGTGGGGGAATCGACGAGCAGTACTTC; CDR3aa: CASSLGGGIDEQYF
d_gene: -; abundance: few; j_gene: TRBJ2-7; v_gene: TRBV20-1; CDR3nt: TGCAGTGCTAGAGATCCCCAGGGAAGCGCCTACGAGCAGTACTTC; CDR3aa: CSARDPQGSAYEQYF
d_gene: TRBD1; abundance: many; j_gene: TRBJ2-1; v_gene: TRBV20-1; CDR3nt: TGCAGTGCTAGAGAATTCAGGGGGCGCAACAATGAGCAGTTCTTC; CDR3aa: CSAREFRGRNNEQFF
d_gene: -; abundance: many; j_gene: TRBJ2-1; v_gene: TRBV6-2/TRBV6-3; CDR3nt: TGTGCCAGCAGCTACAAGCTGGGCCCCCGGGAGCAGTTCTTC; CDR3aa: CASSYKLGPREQFF
d_gene: -; abundance: few; j_gene: TRBJ2-2; v_gene: TRBV25-1; CDR3nt: TGTGCCAGTACCGACGGGAACACCGGGGAGCTGTTTTTT; CDR3aa: CASTDGNTGELFF
d_gene: -; abundance: few; j_gene: TRBJ1-1; v_gene: TRBV4-3; CDR3nt: TGCGCCAGCAGCCAACATGGGGGGTTTAGAAACACTGAAGCTTTCTTT; CDR3aa: CASSQHGGFRNTEAFF
d_gene: -; abundance: -; j_gene: TRBJ2-4; v_gene: TRBV7-9; CDR3nt: TGTGCCAGCAGCCTGGGCCTAAACATTCAGTACTTC; CDR3aa: CASSLGLNIQYF
d_gene: -; abundance: once; j_gene: TRBJ1-6; v_gene: TRBV12-3/TRBV12-4; CDR3nt: TGTGCCAGCAGTTTGGGGGGCCCCGATTCACCCCTCCACTTT; CDR3aa: CASSLGGPDSPLHF
d_gene: -; abundance: -; j_gene: TRBJ2-3; v_gene: TRBV10-3; CDR3nt: TGTGCCATCAGTCGGGATCCAGTGGGGATTAAGAGCACAGATACGCAGTATTTT; CDR3aa: CAISRDPVGIKSTDTQYF
d_gene: -; abundance: -; j_gene: TRBJ1-6; v_gene: TRBV20-1; CDR3nt: TGCAGTGCTAGAGAAGGGGACTCCTATAATTCACCCCTCCACTTT; CDR3aa: CSAREGDSYNSPLHF
d_gene: -; abundance: few; j_gene: TRBJ1-5; v_gene: TRBV12-3/TRBV12-4; CDR3nt: TGTGCCAGCAGTTCCGCCGGAGGGTTATGGAATCAGCCCCAGCATTTT; CDR3aa: CASSSAGGLWNQPQHF
d_gene: TRBD1; abundance: -; j_gene: TRBJ1-3; v_gene: TRBV5-1; CDR3nt: TGCGCCAGCAGCGACAGGGGGACTGGAAACACCATATATTTT; CDR3aa: CASSDRGTGNTIYF
d_gene: TRBD1; abundance: few; j_gene: TRBJ1-5; v_gene: TRBV7-2; CDR3nt: TGTGCCAGCAGCTTTTCAGGGGGCAACAATCAGCCCCAGCATTTT; CDR3aa: CASSFSGGNNQPQHF
d_gene: TRBD1; abundance: many; j_gene: TRBJ1-3; v_gene: TRBV20-1; CDR3nt: TGCAGTGCTAGAAAGGACAGGGGTAACACCATATATTTT; CDR3aa: CSARKDRGNTIYF
d_gene: -; abundance: many; j_gene: TRBJ1-5; v_gene: TRBV20-1; CDR3nt: TGCAGTGCTTGGTCGGGGGATCAGCCCCAGCATTTT; CDR3aa: CSAWSGDQPQHF
d_gene: TRBD2; abundance: many; j_gene: TRBJ2-7; v_gene: TRBV29-1; CDR3nt: TGCAGCGCCAGCGGGGGCCGTACCTACGAGCAGTACTTC; CDR3aa: CSASGGRTYEQYF
d_gene: -; abundance: many; j_gene: TRBJ1-4; v_gene: TRBV20-1; CDR3nt: TGCAGTGCTCCGTCCAGGGGCACAACTAATGAAAAACTGTTTTTT; CDR3aa: CSAPSRGTTNEKLFF
d_gene: TRBD1; abundance: -; j_gene: TRBJ1-5; v_gene: TRBV11-2; CDR3nt: TGTGCCAGCAGCCTAGGGACAGGGTGGCATCAGCCCCAGCATTTT; CDR3aa: CASSLGTGWHQPQHF
d_gene: -; abundance: many; j_gene: TRBJ1-6; v_gene: TRBV6-5; CDR3nt: TGTGCCAGCAGTTATACGGATCCTATTACCCTTAATTCACCCCTCCACTTT; CDR3aa: CASSYTDPITLNSPLHF
d_gene: -; abundance: -; j_gene: TRBJ1-6; v_gene: TRBV27; CDR3nt: TGTGCCAGCAGTTTATCGCGGGCCTCACCCCTCCACTTT; CDR3aa: CASSLSRASPLHF
d_gene: TRBD1; abundance: -; j_gene: TRBJ2-2; v_gene: TRBV20-1; CDR3nt: TGCAGTGCTCTCCCGTCCGGACAGGGTAACACCGGGGAGCTGTTTTTT; CDR3aa: CSALPSGQGNTGELFF